This note documents a single T cell receptor beta chain sequence. Sequencing was performed with immunoSEQ multiplex PCR; in TCRdb, only in-frame clones are kept and a portion is missing. The sample holds about 2.4 million clones, approximately 92% seen once. This record belongs to a study of shared clonotypes between healthy human individuals. The CDR3 spans 16 residues. V was clipped by 3 bases and J by 0 bases; unmatched bases: 4. Germline V gene data show CDR1 as MNHNS and CDR2 as SASEGT. The TCR originated in a man younger than 35 in good health. The sequencing input was naive CD4+ T cells sorted from blood. Subset reported: CD45RA+ positively selected. This rearrangement joins TRBV6-1 to TRBJ1-3; 8 bases map to TRBD1. The CDR3 bases are TGTGCCAGCAGTGACACCGGGACAGGCTCTGGAAACACCATATATTTT. Its translation: CASSDTGTGSGNTIYF.